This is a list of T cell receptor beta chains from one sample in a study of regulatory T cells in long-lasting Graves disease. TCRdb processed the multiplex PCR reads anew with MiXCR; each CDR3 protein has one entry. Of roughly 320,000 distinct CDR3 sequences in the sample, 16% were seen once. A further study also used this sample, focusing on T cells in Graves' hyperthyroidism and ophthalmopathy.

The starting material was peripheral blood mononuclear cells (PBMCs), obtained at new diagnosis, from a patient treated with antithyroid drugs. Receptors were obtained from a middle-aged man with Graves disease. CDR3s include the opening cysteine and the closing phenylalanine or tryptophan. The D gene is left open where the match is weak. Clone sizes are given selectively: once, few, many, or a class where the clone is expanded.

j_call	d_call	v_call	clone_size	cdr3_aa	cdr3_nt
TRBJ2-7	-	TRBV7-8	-	CASRDRRGYEQYF	TGTGCCAGCAGGGACAGGCGGGGTTACGAGCAGTACTTC
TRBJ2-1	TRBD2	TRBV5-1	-	CASSLSLAGAPSYNEQFF	TGCGCCAGCAGCTTGAGCCTAGCGGGGGCCCCGTCCTACAATGAGCAGTTCTTC
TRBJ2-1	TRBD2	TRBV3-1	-	CASSPRLAGGYNEQFF	TGTGCCAGCAGCCCCCGACTAGCGGGGGGCTACAATGAGCAGTTCTTC
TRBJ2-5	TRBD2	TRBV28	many	CASSFLAGAPYQETQYF	TGTGCCAGCAGTTTTCTAGCGGGGGCCCCGTACCAAGAGACCCAGTACTTC
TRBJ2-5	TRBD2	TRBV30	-	CAWSTFLAGGGETQYF	TGTGCCTGGAGTACTTTTCTAGCGGGGGGAGGAGAGACCCAGTACTTC
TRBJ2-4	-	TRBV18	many	CASSPSGYIQYF	TGTGCCAGCTCACCGTCAGGTTACATTCAGTACTTC
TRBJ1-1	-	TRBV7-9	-	CASSLGPWTEAFF	TGTGCCAGCAGCTTAGGTCCATGGACTGAAGCTTTCTTT
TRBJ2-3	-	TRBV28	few	CASSFSGLQDTQYF	TGTGCCAGCAGTTTCTCGGGTCTGCAAGATACGCAGTATTTT
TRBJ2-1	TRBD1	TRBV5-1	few	CASSSRRRDDRGRPSYNEQFF	TGCGCCAGCAGCTCCCGACGACGCGACGACAGGGGGAGGCCTTCCTACAATGAGCAGTTCTTC
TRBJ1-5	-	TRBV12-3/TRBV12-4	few	CASSLYGQPQHF	TGTGCCAGCAGTCTCTACGGTCAGCCCCAGCATTTT
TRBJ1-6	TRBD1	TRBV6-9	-	CASSYGRGSNSPLHF	TGTGCCAGCAGTTACGGCAGGGGGAGTAATTCACCCCTCCACTTT
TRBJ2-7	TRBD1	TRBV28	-	CASSSIGTGLYEQYF	TGTGCCAGCAGTTCGATAGGGACAGGGCTCTACGAGCAGTACTTC
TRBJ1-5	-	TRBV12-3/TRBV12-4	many	CASSPVPARNQPQHF	TGTGCCAGCAGCCCCGTTCCTGCAAGGAATCAGCCCCAGCATTTT
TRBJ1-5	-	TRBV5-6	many	CASSLLESNQPQHF	TGTGCCAGCAGCTTGTTAGAGAGCAATCAGCCCCAGCATTTT
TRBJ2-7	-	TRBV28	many	CASSQDGPLYEQYF	TGTGCCAGCAGCCAAGACGGACCACTCTACGAGCAGTACTTC
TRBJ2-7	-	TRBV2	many	CASSESGLPYEQYF	TGTGCCAGCAGTGAATCGGGCCTACCCTACGAGCAGTACTTC
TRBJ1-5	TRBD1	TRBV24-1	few	CATSAGGQGHQPQHF	TGTGCCACCAGTGCCGGGGGACAGGGACATCAGCCCCAGCATTTT
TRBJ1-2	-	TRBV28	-	CASSLSAGPNYGYTF	TGTGCCAGCAGTTTATCGGCAGGGCCGAACTATGGCTACACCTTC
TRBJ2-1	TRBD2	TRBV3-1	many	CASSQGRGGWNEQFF	TGTGCCAGCAGCCAAGGGCGGGGGGGTTGGAATGAGCAGTTCTTC
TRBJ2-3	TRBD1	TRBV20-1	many	CSASGTGVSDTQYF	TGCAGTGCTTCCGGGACAGGGGTGTCAGATACGCAGTATTTT
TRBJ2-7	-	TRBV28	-	CASSAPGQPPYEQYF	TGTGCCAGCAGTGCACCGGGACAACCGCCCTACGAGCAGTACTTC
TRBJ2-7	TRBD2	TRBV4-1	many	CASSQDGRGNYEQYF	TGCGCCAGCAGCCAAGATGGGCGGGGGAACTACGAGCAGTACTTC
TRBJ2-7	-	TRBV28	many	CASSLGGTLSHEQYF	TGTGCCAGCAGCTTAGGCGGGACACTCTCCCACGAGCAGTACTTC
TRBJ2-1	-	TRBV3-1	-	CASSQLGNEQFF	TGTGCCAGCAGCCAATTGGGCAATGAGCAGTTCTTC
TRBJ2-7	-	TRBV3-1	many	CASSQVGVAYEQYF	TGTGCCAGCAGCCAAGTAGGAGTGGCCTACGAGCAGTACTTC
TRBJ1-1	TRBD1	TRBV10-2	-	CASYFNGGQGEMAFF	TGCGCCAGCTACTTTAACGGCGGACAGGGCGAGATGGCTTTCTTT
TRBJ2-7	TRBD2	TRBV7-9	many	CASSPTGTSVAEQYF	TGTGCCAGCAGCCCCACCGGGACTAGCGTGGCCGAGCAGTACTTC
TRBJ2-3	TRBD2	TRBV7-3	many	CASSSGLAGGAADTQYF	TGTGCCAGCAGCTCGGGACTAGCGGGGGGGGCCGCAGATACGCAGTATTTT
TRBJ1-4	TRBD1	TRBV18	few	CASSPVPGQGREKLFF	TGTGCCAGCTCACCCGTGCCGGGACAGGGAAGAGAAAAACTGTTTTTT
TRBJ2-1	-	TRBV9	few	CASSVNSVAYNEQFF	TGTGCCAGCAGCGTAAATAGCGTGGCCTACAATGAGCAGTTCTTC
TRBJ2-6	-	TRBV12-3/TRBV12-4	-	CASRNRYSGANVLTF	TGTGCCAGCAGAAACAGGTACTCTGGGGCCAACGTCCTGACTTTC
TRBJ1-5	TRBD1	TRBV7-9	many	CASSIQGDQPQHF	TGTGCCAGCAGCATTCAGGGGGACCAGCCCCAGCATTTT
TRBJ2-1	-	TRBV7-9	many	CASSLVLGEQFF	TGTGCCAGCAGCTTAGTTCTGGGTGAGCAGTTCTTC
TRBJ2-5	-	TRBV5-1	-	CASHLGAAQETQYF	TGCGCCAGCCACTTAGGGGCCGCCCAAGAGACCCAGTACTTC
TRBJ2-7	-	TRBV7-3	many	CASSSGAVGEQYF	TGTGCCAGCAGCTCAGGAGCGGTGGGAGAGCAGTACTTC
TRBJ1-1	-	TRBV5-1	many	CASSLGWGNTEAFF	TGCGCCAGCAGCCTCGGATGGGGGAACACTGAAGCTTTCTTT
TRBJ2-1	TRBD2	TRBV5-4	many	CASSEVQRGGYNEQFF	TGTGCCAGCAGTGAGGTTCAGCGGGGGGGCTACAATGAGCAGTTCTTC
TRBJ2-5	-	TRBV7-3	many	CASSLGPVGETQYF	TGTGCCAGCAGCTTAGGTCCAGTTGGAGAGACCCAGTACTTC
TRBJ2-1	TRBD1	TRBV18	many	CASSPRPGQGDNEQFF	TGTGCCAGCTCACCACGGCCGGGACAGGGCGACAATGAGCAGTTCTTC
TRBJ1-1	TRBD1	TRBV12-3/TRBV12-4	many	CASSSGQDTEAFF	TGTGCCAGCAGTTCCGGACAGGACACTGAAGCTTTCTTT
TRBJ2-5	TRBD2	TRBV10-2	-	CASSDGLAVQETQYF	TGCGCCAGCAGTGACGGTCTAGCGGTCCAAGAGACCCAGTACTTC
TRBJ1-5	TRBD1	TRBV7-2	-	CASSLRTGGMFSNQPQHF	TGTGCCAGCAGCTTACGGACAGGGGGTATGTTTAGCAATCAGCCCCAGCATTTT
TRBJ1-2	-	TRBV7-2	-	CASSSTVQKNYGYTF	TGTGCCAGCAGCTCGACAGTGCAGAAGAACTATGGCTACACCTTC
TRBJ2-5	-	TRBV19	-	CASSTGRRSLQETQYF	TGTGCCAGTAGTACGGGACGGCGGTCCCTACAAGAGACCCAGTACTTC
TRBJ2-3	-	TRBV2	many	CASSDPGASRSKSDTQYF	TGTGCCAGCAGTGACCCGGGAGCCTCGCGTTCGAAATCAGATACGCAGTATTTT
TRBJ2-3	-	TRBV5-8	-	CASSIGASGTQYF	TGTGCCAGCAGCATCGGGGCCTCAGGGACGCAGTATTTT
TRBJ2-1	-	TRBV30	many	CAWSVLGNEQFF	TGTGCCTGGAGTGTACTGGGCAATGAGCAGTTCTTC
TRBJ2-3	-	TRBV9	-	CASSGTVITDTQYF	TGTGCCAGCAGCGGGACAGTGATCACAGATACGCAGTATTTT
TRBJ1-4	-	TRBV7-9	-	CASSLSGWRDLANEKLFF	TGTGCCAGCAGCCTCTCGGGGTGGAGGGATCTGGCTAATGAAAAACTGTTTTTT
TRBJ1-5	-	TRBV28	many	CASSLRVDSGPYSNQPQHF	TGTGCCAGCAGCTTACGGGTGGACAGTGGGCCTTATAGCAATCAGCCCCAGCATTTT
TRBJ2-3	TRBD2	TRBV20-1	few	CSASRSGDLTDTQYF	TGCAGTGCTAGTCGGAGCGGGGACCTCACAGATACGCAGTATTTT
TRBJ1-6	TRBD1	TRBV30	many	CAWSTGQGNSPLHF	TGTGCCTGGAGTACCGGACAGGGAAATTCACCCCTCCACTTT
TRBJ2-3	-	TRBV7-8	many	CASSLEDYTDTQYF	TGTGCCAGCAGCTTAGAAGACTACACAGATACGCAGTATTTT